The rows below give T cell receptor beta chains drawn from one sample of a study of blood T cell repertoires in COVID-19. The data were produced by immunoSEQ multiplex PCR, yet TCRdb's version contains in-frame clones alone and is incomplete. The sample carries about 160,000 clones, roughly 91% recorded once. Sequencing used peripheral blood. The source of these receptors is a woman in her forties or fifties with acute or convalescent COVID-19. Both conserved end residues are part of each CDR3. D genes are given only for firm matches. Size tells how often a clone was seen (once, few, many) or the class of an expanded clone, and some rows leave it out.

NA	NA	TRBV15	TRBJ2-3	16	CATSRDRAGSTDTQYF	TGTGCCACCAGCAGAGACAGGGCAGGGAGCACAGATACGCAGTATTTT
NA	NA	TRBV19	TRBJ1-5	15	CASSFPGERGQPQHF	TGTGCCAGTAGTTTCCCCGGAGAGAGAGGGCAGCCCCAGCATTTT
NA	NA	TRBV30	TRBJ1-2	13	CAWKVGGLYGYTF	TGTGCCTGGAAGGTCGGCGGACTCTATGGCTACACCTTC
TRBD2	NA	TRBV30	TRBJ2-7	14	CAWSGGGGEYEQYF	TGTGCCTGGAGTGGAGGCGGGGGGGAATACGAGCAGTACTTC
TRBD2	NA	TRBV6-4	TRBJ2-7	12	CASSPGGGLVYF	TGTGCCAGCAGTCCCGGCGGGGGTCTGGTGTACTTC
TRBD1	NA	TRBV12-3/TRBV12-4	TRBJ1-1	13	CASSLGTATEAFF	TGTGCCAGCAGTCTAGGGACAGCTACTGAAGCTTTCTTT
NA	NA	TRBV14	TRBJ2-1	14	CASSQRVEVREQFF	TGTGCCAGCAGCCAGAGGGTCGAGGTGCGGGAGCAGTTCTTC
NA	NA	TRBV5-1	TRBJ2-1	15	CASSLAVQVGDEQFF	TGCGCCAGCAGCTTGGCGGTCCAGGTTGGCGATGAGCAGTTCTTC
NA	NA	TRBV6-2/TRBV6-3	TRBJ1-2	14	CASSYSSTGPGYTF	TGTGCCAGCAGTTACTCGAGCACAGGACCTGGCTACACCTTC
TRBD1	once	TRBV27	TRBJ1-5	14	CASSSDRNNQPQHF	TGTGCCAGCAGTTCGGACAGGAATAATCAGCCCCAGCATTTT